The 13 T cell receptor beta chains below were found in one sample sequenced in a study of technical replicates of blood from a few donors. Profiled with immunoSEQ multiplex PCR; TCRdb holds only in-frame clones, not every one. The sample yields approximately 14,000 clones, approximately 80% seen once. The material sequenced was PBMCs. These TCRs come from a human donor in good health.

This rearrangement joins TRBV18 to TRBJ2-5, with 9 bases aligning to TRBD1. Germline V gives CDR1 KGHSH, CDR2 LQKENI. The J segment lost 1 base and the V segment lost 3 bases, leaving 3 bases of the junction unmatched. The CDR3 is made up of 15 amino acids. For the CDR3, the DNA is TGTGCCAGCTCACCTCGGGACAGGGTCCAAGAGACCCAGTACTTC. This translates into CASSPRDRVQETQYF.

The chain links TRBV20-1 to TRBJ2-7; no clear D. The CDR3 loop spans 11 amino acids. V lost 2 bases, J lost 7 bases, and 9 bases lay in between. Germline V gives CDR1 DFQATT, CDR2 SNEGSKA (reference sequence). The CDR3 sequence is CSARSMSEQYF. The DNA of the CDR3 is TGCAGTGCTAGATCGATGAGTGAGCAGTACTTC.

CDR3 sequence: CASSIGLGSYEQYF. The CDR3 DNA sequence: TGTGCCAGTAGTATTGGTCTAGGGAGCTACGAGCAGTACTTC. The chain combines TRBV19 with TRBJ2-7, with a weak D call TRBD2 (5 bases). The CDR3 extends over 14 amino acids. V was clipped by 3 bases and J by 3 bases, with 12 bases between them. Per the germline V gene, CDR1 is LNHDA and CDR2 is SQIVND (reference sequence).

This clone was seen once. The gene calls are TRBV2 and TRBJ2-3; the match to TRBD2 covers 10 bases. The CDR3 has 16 residues. Unmatched junction bases numbered 11, after V lost 5 bases and J lost 6 bases. Germline CDR1 and CDR2: SNHLY and FYNNEI. CDR3 sequence: CASSTRTSGSSDTQYF. CDR3 sequence (DNA): TGTGCCAGCAGTACCAGGACTAGCGGATCATCTGATACGCAGTATTTT.

This clone was counted once. The V call is TRBV5-1, the J call TRBJ2-2, with D maybe TRBD2 (5 bases). Trimming left V 2 bases short and J 2 bases short, with 10 bases between. Germline CDR1 reads SGHRS; CDR2 reads YFSETQ. The CDR3 extends over 15 amino acids. The CDR3 nucleotides are TGCGCCAGCAGCTTCCGGGATCCCAACACCGGGGAGCTGTTTTTT. Translation: CASSFRDPNTGELFF.

This chain uses TRBV5-1 with TRBJ2-7; D possibly corresponds to TRBD2 (7 bases). The V gene lost 0 bases and the J gene lost 4 bases, with 17 bases spanning the gap. This CDR3 comprises 16 residues. Germline loops: CDR1 SGHRS, CDR2 YFSETQ. In DNA, the CDR3 is TGCGCCAGCAGCTTGGCCTGGGGGGGGCGGTCATACGAGCAGTACTTC. Its translation: CASSLAWGGRSYEQYF. Using reference TRBV5-1 and TRBJ2-7 for the parts outside the CDR3, the full variable domain is KAGVTQTPRYLIKTRGQQVTLSCSPISGHRSVSWYQQTPGQGLQFLFEYFSETQRNKGNFPGRFSGRQFSNSRSEMNVSTLELGDSALYLCASSLAWGGRSYEQYFGPGTRLTVT.

The rearrangement links TRBV30 to TRBJ2-7, with D possibly TRBD2 on 5 matching bases. Trimming left V 3 bases short and J 4 bases short, with 10 bases between. This CDR3 region has 12 residues. Germline CDR1 is GTSNPN and CDR2 is SVGIG (reference sequence). CDR3 bases: TGTGCCTGGAGCGATACTAGGTACGAGCAGTACTTC. This translates into CAWSDTRYEQYF.

The CDR3 is CASSGQVFTGELFF. The CDR3 DNA is TGTGCCAGTAGTGGACAGGTTTTCACCGGGGAGCTGTTTTTT. The chain employs TRBV19 and TRBJ2-2; 7 bases are shared with TRBD1. J lost 4 bases, V lost 5 bases, and 4 bases had no gene match. Germline CDR1 is LNHDA and CDR2 is SQIVND (reference sequence). The CDR3 is 14 amino acids.

The rearrangement links TRBV29-1 to TRBJ2-1, with 7 bases that match TRBD1. The germline CDR1 and CDR2 sequences are SQVTM and ANQGSEA. Trimming took 4 bases from V and 6 from J; bases not matched to a gene: 18. The CDR3 contains 17 residues. The CDR3: CSVVRVLGQAYRNEQFF. The DNA of the CDR3 is TGCAGCGTTGTAAGAGTACTAGGACAGGCTTACCGCAATGAGCAGTTCTTC.

The chain combines TRBV6-1 with TRBJ2-3; no firm D call. Germline V gene sequence: CDR1 MNHNS, CDR2 SASEGT. V shed 4 bases and J shed 1 base, with 12 bases lying between them. The CDR3 is 15 residues long. The CDR3: CASSGHNLGTDTQYF. The CDR3, as DNA: TGTGCCAGCAGTGGACATAATCTTGGCACAGATACGCAGTATTTT.

The rearrangement uses TRBV5-1 and TRBJ2-5, with 9 bases identical to TRBD1. The V gene's germline CDR1 is SGHRS and CDR2 YFSETQ. The CDR3 spans 15 residues. With 3 bases clipped from V and 4 bases from J, the junction kept 7 bases outside the gene matches. Written as DNA, the CDR3 is TGCGCCAGCAGCTCCGGACAGGGGAGTAGAGAGACCCAGTACTTC. It specifies CASSSGQGSRETQYF.

The chain employs TRBV30 and TRBJ1-1, with D perhaps matching TRBD1 (6 bases). The CDR3 has 15 residues. Germline V lookup: CDR1 GTSNPN, CDR2 SVGIG (reference sequence). Between the trimmed V and J ends, which lost 3 bases and 3 bases, there was a span of 17 bases. The CDR3 DNA follows: TGTGCCTGGAGGCGTCCAGGGGCTCTGGACACTGAAGCTTTCTTT. This gives the protein CAWRRPGALDTEAFF.

The chain has TRBV29-1 and TRBJ1-1; TRBD1 aligns across 7 bases. CDR1 is SQVTM, CDR2 ANQGSEA, per germline. Trimming at V came to 4 bases and at J to 0 bases, leaving 8 bases not matched to a gene. The CDR3 sequence is 15 residues long. CDR3 in amino acids: CSVVRAGTVNTEAFF. DNA of the CDR3: TGCAGCGTTGTTCGCGCCGGGACAGTGAACACTGAAGCTTTCTTT.